This T cell receptor (beta chain) emerged from a study of spatial heterogeneity in lung cancer. Overall study: Alpha-chain sequences were consistently detected less often than beta-chain sequences. Notes on the study in general: Tracking of tumor mutation counts was seen in expanded intratumoral alpha and beta TCR counts.

TCRdb reprocessed the 5' RACE reads with MiXCR, giving one entry per CDR3 protein. The sample lists 9,500 to 11,000 distinct CDR3 sequences; about 5.5% were seen once. Many counts were recorded for this clonotype. The antigen is unknown. With the library built for alpha chains, this beta chain is off target and its frequency is not meaningful. Time point given: sample taken at primary tumor resection. Whole RNA from tumor, nontumor lung or frozen PBMC was sequenced unsorted. CDR1 MGHDK and CDR2 SYGVNS come from the germline V gene. The CDR3 length is 14 residues. Trimming stripped 4 bases from V and 4 bases from J, with 13 bases between.

This receptor was taken from a male donor with early-stage non-small cell lung cancer. The V gene is TRBV25-1, the J gene TRBJ1-2; maybe TRBD1 (5 bases). The source material was lung tumor tissue, sampled at surgery. CDR3 nucleotides: TGTGCCAGCAGTGGGCTGGACATACCCTATGGCTACACCTTC. Translation: CASSGLDIPYGYTF.